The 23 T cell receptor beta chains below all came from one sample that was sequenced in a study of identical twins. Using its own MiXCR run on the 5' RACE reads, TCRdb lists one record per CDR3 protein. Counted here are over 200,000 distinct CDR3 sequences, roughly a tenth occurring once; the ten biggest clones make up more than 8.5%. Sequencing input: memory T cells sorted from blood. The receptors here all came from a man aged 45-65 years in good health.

CDR3 sequence reads: CASSFGQGAGNQPQHF. The CDR3 DNA is TGTGCCAGCAGTTTCGGACAGGGGGCAGGCAATCAGCCCCAGCATTTT. This chain links TRBV12-3 or TRBV12-4 with TRBJ1-5; 11 positions agree with TRBD1. Losses at the gene ends were 3 bases for V and 2 bases for J; bases not matched to a gene: 3. CDR3 length equals 16 residues.

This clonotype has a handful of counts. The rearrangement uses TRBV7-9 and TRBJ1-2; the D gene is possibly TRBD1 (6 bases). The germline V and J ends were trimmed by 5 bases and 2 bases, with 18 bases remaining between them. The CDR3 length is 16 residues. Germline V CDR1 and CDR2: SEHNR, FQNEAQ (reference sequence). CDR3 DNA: TGTGCCAGCAGCCAGGACAGAAGTAGAAAGAACTATGGCTACACCTTC. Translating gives CASSQDRSRKNYGYTF.

The CDR3 reads CASSQYLAGGNEQFF. CDR3 nucleotides: TGTGCCAGCAGCCAATACCTAGCGGGAGGTAATGAGCAGTTCTTC. The chain links TRBV3-1 to TRBJ2-1, with TRBD2 matching over 11 bases. The germline CDR1 and CDR2 sequences are LGHDT and YNNKEL (reference sequence). The CDR3 has 15 residues. Trimming took 2 bases from V and 7 from J; bases not matched to a gene: 4.

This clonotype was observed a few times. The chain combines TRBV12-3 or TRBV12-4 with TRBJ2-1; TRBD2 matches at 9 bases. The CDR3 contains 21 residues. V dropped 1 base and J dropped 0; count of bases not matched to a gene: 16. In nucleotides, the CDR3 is TGTGCCAGCAGTTTAGTTGTTCGGTCTGTTAGCGGGGGTAGCTCCTACAATGAGCAGTTCTTC. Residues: CASSLVVRSVSGGSSYNEQFF.

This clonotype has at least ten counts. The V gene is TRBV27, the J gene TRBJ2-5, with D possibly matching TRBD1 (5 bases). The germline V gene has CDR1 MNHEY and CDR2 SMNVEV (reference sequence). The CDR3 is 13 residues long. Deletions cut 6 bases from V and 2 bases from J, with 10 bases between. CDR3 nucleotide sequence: TGTGCCAGCAGGGGCAGGGATCAAGAGACCCAGTACTTC. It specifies CASRGRDQETQYF.

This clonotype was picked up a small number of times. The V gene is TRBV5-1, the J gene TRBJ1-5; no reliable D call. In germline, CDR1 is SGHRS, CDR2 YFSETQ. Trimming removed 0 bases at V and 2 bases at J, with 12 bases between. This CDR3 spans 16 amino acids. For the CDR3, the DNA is TGCGCCAGCAGCTTGGAGGGCCCCTACGGCAATCAGCCCCAGCATTTT. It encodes CASSLEGPYGNQPQHF.

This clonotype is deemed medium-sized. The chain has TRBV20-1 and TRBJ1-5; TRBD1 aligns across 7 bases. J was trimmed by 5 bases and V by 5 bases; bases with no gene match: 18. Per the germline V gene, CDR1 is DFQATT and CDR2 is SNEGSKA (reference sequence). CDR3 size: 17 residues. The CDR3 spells CSAPEKDQGVWDQPQHF. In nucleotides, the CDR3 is TGCAGTGCTCCCGAAAAAGATCAGGGGGTTTGGGATCAGCCCCAGCATTTT.

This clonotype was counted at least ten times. CDR3 protein: CASSLANRINEKLFF. CDR3 sequence (DNA): TGTGCCAGCAGCTTGGCGAACAGGATCAATGAAAAACTGTTTTTT. V and J are TRBV7-2 and TRBJ1-4, with D possibly TRBD1 on 5 matching bases. Germline V gene data show CDR1 as SGHTA and CDR2 as FQGNSA. The ends were cut back, 3 bases at V and 5 bases at J, with 13 bases in the middle. This CDR3 has 15 amino acids.

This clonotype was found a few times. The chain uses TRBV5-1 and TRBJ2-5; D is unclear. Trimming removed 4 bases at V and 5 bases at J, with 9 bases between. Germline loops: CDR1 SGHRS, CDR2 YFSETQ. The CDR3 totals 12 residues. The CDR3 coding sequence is TGCGCCAGCAGCCTCCACTCGGAGACCCAGTACTTC. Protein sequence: CASSLHSETQYF.

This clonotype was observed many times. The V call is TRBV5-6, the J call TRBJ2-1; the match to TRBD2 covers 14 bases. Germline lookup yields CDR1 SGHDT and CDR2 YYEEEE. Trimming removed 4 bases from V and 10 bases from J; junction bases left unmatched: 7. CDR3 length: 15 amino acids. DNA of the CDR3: TGTGCCAGCAGCCGACTAGCGGGAGGGCCAGGGGAGCAGTTCTTC. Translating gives CASSRLAGGPGEQFF.

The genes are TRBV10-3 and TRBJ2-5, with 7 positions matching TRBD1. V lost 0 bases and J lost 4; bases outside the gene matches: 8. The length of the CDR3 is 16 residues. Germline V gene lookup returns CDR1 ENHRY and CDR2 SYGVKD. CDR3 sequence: CAISESLRGPGETQYF. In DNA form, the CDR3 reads TGTGCCATCAGTGAGTCGTTGAGGGGGCCGGGAGAGACCCAGTACTTC.

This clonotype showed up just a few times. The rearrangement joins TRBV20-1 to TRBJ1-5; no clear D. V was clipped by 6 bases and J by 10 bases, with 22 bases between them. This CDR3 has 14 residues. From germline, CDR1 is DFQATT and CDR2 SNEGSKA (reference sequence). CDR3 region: CSAALQGEISPQHF. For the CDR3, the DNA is TGCAGTGCGGCCCTACAAGGAGAGATCAGCCCCCAGCATTTT.

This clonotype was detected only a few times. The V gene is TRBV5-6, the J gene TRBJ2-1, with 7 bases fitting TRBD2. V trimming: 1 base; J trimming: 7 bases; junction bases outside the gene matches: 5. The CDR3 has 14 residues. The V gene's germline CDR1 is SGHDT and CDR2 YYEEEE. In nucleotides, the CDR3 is TGTGCCAGCAGCTTGTCGGGACTAACAAATGAGCAGTTCTTC. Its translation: CASSLSGLTNEQFF.

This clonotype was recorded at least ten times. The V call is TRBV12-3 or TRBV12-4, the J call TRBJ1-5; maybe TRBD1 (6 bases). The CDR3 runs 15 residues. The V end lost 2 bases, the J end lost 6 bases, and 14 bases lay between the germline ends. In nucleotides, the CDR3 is TGTGCCAGCAGTTTACTGAGCGGGGGCCCTCAGCCCCAGCATTTT. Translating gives CASSLLSGGPQPQHF.

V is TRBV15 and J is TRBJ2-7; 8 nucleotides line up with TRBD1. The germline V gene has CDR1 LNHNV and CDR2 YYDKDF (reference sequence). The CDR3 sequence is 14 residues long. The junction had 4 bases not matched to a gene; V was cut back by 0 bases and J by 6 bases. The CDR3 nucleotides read TGTGCCACCAGCAGAGAGCAGGGGGCGGGCGAGCAGTACTTC. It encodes CATSREQGAGEQYF.

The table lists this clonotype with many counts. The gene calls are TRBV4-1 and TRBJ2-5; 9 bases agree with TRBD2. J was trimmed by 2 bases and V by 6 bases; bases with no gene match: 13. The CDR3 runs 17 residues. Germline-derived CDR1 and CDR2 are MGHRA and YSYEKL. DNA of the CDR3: TGCGCCAGCAGAAGGTGGCTAGCGGGGATAATGCAAGAGACCCAGTACTTC. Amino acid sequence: CASRRWLAGIMQETQYF.

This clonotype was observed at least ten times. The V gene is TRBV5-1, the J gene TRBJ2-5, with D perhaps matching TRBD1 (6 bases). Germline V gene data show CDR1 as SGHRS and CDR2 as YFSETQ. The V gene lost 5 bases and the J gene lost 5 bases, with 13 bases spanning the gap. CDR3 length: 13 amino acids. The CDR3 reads CASSPAGEETQYF. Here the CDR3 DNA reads TGCGCCAGCAGTCCCGCAGGGGAGGAGACCCAGTACTTC.

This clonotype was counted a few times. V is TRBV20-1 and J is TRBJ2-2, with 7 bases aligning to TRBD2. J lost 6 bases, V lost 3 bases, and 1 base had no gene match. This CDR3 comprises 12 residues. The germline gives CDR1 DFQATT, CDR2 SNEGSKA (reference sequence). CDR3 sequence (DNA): TGCAGTGCTAGCGCGGGGGCCGGGGAGCTGTTTTTT. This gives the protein CSASAGAGELFF.

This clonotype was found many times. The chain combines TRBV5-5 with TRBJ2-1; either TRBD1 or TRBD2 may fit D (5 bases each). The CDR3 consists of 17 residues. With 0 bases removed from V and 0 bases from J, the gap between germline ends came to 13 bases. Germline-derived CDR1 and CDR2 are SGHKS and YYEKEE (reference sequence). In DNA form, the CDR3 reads TGTGCCAGCAGCTTGGTCCGAGGGGCCACCTCCTACAATGAGCAGTTCTTC. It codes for CASSLVRGATSYNEQFF.

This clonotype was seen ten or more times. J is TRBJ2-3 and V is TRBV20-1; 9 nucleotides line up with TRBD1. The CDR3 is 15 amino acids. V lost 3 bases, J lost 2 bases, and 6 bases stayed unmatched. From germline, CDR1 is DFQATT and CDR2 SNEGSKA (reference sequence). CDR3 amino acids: CSARRGTGTTDTQYF. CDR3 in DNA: TGCAGTGCTAGGAGGGGGACAGGGACCACAGATACGCAGTATTTT.

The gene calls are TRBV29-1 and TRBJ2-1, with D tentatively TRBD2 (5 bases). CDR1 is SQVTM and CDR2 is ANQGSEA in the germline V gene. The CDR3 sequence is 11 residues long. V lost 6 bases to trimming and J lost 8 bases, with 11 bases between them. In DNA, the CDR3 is TGCAGCGTGGGGAACGGGGATGAGCAGTTCTTC. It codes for CSVGNGDEQFF.

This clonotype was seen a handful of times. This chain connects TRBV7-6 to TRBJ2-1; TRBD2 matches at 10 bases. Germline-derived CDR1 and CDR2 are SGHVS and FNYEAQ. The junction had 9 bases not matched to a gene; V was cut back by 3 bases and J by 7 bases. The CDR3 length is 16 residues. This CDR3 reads CASSLEREGRGNEQFF. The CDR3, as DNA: TGTGCCAGCAGCTTGGAGCGGGAGGGCCGAGGTAATGAGCAGTTCTTC.

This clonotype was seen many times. For the CDR3, the DNA is TGCAGTGCTAGATCGGGGACAGGGGATAGAGAGACCCAGTACTTC. It translates to CSARSGTGDRETQYF. The chain uses TRBV20-1 and TRBJ2-5; 10 nucleotides match TRBD1. Germline V lookup: CDR1 DFQATT, CDR2 SNEGSKA (reference sequence). The J segment lost 4 bases and the V segment lost 2 bases, leaving 7 bases of the junction unmatched. This CDR3 spans 15 amino acids.